Sequencing of this T cell receptor beta chain was carried out in a study of control samples from healthy donors and cancer patients. Repertoires were generated with immunoSEQ multiplex PCR, while TCRdb's copy carries only in-frame clones and drops some. Seen here are 200,000 or so clones, just under 95% observed once, and the top ten hold about 1.6%. This CDR3 has 13 residues. In germline, CDR1 is SNHLY, CDR2 FYNNEI. Trimming pared 5 bases from V and 0 bases from J, leaving 5 bases between. The chain joins TRBV2 to TRBJ2-4; D is ambiguous. The sample consisted of blood. The sequence came from a man between 50 and 59 years old in good health. CDR3 amino acids: CASSLSAKNIQYF. In nucleotides, the CDR3 is TGTGCCAGCAGTCTGTCAGCCAAAAACATTCAGTACTTC.